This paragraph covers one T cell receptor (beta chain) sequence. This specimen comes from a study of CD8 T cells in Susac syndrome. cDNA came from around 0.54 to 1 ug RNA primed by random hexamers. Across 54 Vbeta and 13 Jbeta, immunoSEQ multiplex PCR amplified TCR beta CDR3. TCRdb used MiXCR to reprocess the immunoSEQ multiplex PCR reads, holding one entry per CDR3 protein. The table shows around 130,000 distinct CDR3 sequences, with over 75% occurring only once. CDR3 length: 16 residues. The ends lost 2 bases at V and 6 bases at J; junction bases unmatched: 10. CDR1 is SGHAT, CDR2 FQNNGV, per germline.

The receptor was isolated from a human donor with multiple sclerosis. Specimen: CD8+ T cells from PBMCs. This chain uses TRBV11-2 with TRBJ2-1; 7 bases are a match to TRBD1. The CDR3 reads CASSLPRDSLSNEQFF. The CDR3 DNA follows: TGTGCCAGCAGCTTACCCCGGGACAGTCTATCCAATGAGCAGTTCTTC.